This T cell receptor (beta chain) was obtained from a study of response to subunit inactivated influenza vaccine. Study results and limitations: Authors suggested seasonal influenza vaccinations each recruit few new T cells.

Via MiXCR, TCRdb re-called the RT-PCR reads, giving one row per CDR3 protein. The data contain hundreds of thousands of distinct CDR3 sequences, 10% to 15% of them singletons. This clonotype was detected ten times or more. Its target is unknown. Germline CDR1 reads DFQATT; CDR2 reads SNEGSKA (reference sequence). This CDR3 is built from 11 residues. Trimming removed 3 bases at V and 6 bases at J, with 5 bases between. This chain connects TRBV20-1 to TRBJ2-2, with D tentatively TRBD1 or TRBD2 (5 bases each). The clonotype was recovered from a man in his forties or fifties who received an inactivated influenza vaccine. The sample was non-naive T cells sorted from PBMCs, taken 14 to 15 days before vaccination. Written as DNA, the CDR3 is TGCAGTGCTAGGGGGGCCGGGGAGCTGTTTTTT. This codes for CSARGAGELFF.